This TCR beta chain is drawn from a study of shared T cell receptors in the human thymus. Libraries were prepared by immunoSEQ multiplex PCR; TCRdb keeps only in-frame clonotypes and omits some of them. The table records roughly 700,000 clones, approximately 87% of them present only once. The CDR3 covers 14 residues. Germline assignment: CDR1 LGHNA and CDR2 YSLEER. Losses at the gene ends were 8 bases for V and 5 bases for J; bases not matched to a gene: 9. The sample was also reused in another study, on human thymus T cells. As that report states: The sample donors, healthy Finnish infants, were having corrective surgery for congenital heart defects. The study used thymus tissue resected during corrective heart surgery. Blood and thymic repertoires both appeared biased in V and J gene usage. Reports from related research described highly overlapping thymic repertoires among unrelated individuals.

The gene calls are TRBV4-3 and TRBJ2-5, with 9 positions matching TRBD1. The sequenced material came from thymocytes. The sequence was obtained from a boy under two years old with a congenital heart defect. The CDR3 DNA reads TGCGCCAGCTCCCAGGGGGACAGGGAGGAGACCCAGTACTTC. Amino acid sequence: CASSQGDREETQYF.